The T cell receptor beta chain described here comes from a study of response to subunit inactivated influenza vaccine. Study-level results: Only a handful of new T cells, the authors suggested, are recruited with each seasonal influenza vaccination.

V lost 8 bases and J lost 1; bases outside the gene matches: 4. The length of the CDR3 is 15 residues. This clonotype appeared a few times. Its antigen is not known. One entry per CDR3 protein results from TCRdb running MiXCR on the RT-PCR reads. In the table there are about 520,000 distinct CDR3 sequences, about 7.2% of which are singletons. The starting material was PBMCs from blood, obtained roughly 24 months after vaccination. The genes are TRBV12-3 or TRBV12-4 and TRBJ2-1; 11 nucleotides match TRBD2. This TCR was recovered from a man between 50 and 69 years old who received an inactivated influenza vaccine. The CDR3 DNA is TGTGCCAGCTCTAGCGGGAGGCCATCCTACAATGAGCAGTTCTTC. This sequence encodes CASSSGRPSYNEQFF.